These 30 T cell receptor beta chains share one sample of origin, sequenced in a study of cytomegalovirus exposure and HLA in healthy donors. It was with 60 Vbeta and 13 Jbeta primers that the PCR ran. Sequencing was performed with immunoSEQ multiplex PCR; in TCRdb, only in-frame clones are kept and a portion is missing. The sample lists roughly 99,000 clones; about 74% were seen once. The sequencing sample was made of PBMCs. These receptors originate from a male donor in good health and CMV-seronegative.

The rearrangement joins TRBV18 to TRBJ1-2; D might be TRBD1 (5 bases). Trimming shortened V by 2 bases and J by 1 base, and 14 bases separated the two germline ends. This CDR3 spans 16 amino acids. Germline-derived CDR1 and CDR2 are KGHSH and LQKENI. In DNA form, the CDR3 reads TGTGCCAGCTCACCAGGGCAGGGATGGAGTAACTATGGCTACACCTTC. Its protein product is CASSPGQGWSNYGYTF.

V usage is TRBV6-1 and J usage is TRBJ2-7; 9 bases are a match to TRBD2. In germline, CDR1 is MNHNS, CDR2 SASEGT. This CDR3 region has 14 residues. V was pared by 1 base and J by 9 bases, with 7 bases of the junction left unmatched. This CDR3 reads CASSEVPSGKMQYF. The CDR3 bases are TGTGCCAGCAGTGAAGTCCCTAGCGGGAAAATGCAGTACTTC.

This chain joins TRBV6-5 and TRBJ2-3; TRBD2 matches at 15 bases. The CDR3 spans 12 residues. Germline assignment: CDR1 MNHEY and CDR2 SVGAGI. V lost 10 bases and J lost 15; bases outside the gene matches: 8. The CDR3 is CATGTSGRWSYF. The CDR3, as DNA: TGTGCCACCGGGACTAGCGGGAGGTGGAGTTATTTT.

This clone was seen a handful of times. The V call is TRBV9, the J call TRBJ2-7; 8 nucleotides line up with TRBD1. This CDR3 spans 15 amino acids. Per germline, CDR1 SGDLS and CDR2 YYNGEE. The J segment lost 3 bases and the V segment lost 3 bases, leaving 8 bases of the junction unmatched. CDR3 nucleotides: TGTGCCAGCAGCGCGGACAGGGCAGGAGACTACGAGCAGTACTTC. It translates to CASSADRAGDYEQYF.

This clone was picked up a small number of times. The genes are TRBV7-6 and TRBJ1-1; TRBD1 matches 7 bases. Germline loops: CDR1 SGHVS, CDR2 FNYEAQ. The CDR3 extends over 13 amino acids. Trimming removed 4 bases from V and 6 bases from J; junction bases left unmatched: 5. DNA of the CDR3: TGTGCCAGCAGCTCCACAGGGGCCTCTGAAGCTTTCTTT. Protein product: CASSSTGASEAFF.

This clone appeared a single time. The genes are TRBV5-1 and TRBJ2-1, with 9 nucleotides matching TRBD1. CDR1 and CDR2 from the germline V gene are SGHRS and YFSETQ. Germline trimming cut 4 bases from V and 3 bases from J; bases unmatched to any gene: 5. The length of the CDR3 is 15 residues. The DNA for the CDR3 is TGCGCCAGCAGCCGGACAGGGGAAAGCTACAATGAGCAGTTCTTC. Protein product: CASSRTGESYNEQFF.

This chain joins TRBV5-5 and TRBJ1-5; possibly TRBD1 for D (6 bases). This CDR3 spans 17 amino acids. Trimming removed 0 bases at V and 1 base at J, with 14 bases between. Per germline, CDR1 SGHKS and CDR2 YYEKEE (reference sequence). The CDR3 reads CASSLVSPGASNQPQHF. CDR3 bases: TGTGCCAGCAGCTTGGTATCTCCAGGGGCCAGCAATCAGCCCCAGCATTTT. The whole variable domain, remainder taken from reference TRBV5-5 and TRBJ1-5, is DAGVTQSPTHLIKTRGQQVTLRCSPISGHKSVSWYQQVLGQGPQFIFQYYEKEERGRGNFPDRFSARQFPNYSSELNVNALLLGDSALYLCASSLVSPGASNQPQHFGDGTRLSIL.

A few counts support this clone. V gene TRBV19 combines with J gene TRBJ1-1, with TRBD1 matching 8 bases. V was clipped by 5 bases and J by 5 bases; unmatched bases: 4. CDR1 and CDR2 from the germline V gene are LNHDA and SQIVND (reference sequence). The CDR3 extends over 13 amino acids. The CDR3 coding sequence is TGTGCCAGTAGTTCCGGACAGGGAACTGAAGCTTTCTTT. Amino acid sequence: CASSSGQGTEAFF.

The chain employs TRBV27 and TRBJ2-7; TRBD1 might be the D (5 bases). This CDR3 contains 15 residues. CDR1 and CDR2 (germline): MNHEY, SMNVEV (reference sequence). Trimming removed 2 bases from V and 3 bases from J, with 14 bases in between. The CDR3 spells CASSLSPRADYEQYF. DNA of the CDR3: TGTGCCAGCAGTTTAAGTCCCAGGGCAGACTACGAGCAGTACTTC.

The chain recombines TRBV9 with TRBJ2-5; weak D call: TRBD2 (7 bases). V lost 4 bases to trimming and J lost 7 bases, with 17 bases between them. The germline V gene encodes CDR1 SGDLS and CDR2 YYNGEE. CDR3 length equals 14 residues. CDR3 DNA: TGTGCCAGCAGCACGGGGGGACACTGGGGGACCCAGTACTTC. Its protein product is CASSTGGHWGTQYF.

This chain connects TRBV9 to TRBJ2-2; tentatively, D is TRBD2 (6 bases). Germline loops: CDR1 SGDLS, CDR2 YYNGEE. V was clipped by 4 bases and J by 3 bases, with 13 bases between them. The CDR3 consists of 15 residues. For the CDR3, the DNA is TGTGCCAGCAGCACCATCAGGGAGGACACCGGGGAGCTGTTTTTT. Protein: CASSTIREDTGELFF. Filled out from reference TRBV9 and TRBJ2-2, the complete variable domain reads DSGVTQTPKHLITATGQRVTLRCSPRSGDLSVYWYQQSLDQGLQFLIQYYNGEERAKGNILERFSAQQFPDLHSELNLSSLELGDSALYFCASSTIREDTGELFFGEGSRLTVL.

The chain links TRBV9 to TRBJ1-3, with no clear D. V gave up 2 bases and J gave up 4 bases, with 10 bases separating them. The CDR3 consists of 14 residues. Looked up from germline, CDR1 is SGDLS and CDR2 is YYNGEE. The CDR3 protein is CASSVLGQGNTIYF. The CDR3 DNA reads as TGTGCCAGCAGCGTCTTGGGCCAGGGAAACACCATATATTTT.

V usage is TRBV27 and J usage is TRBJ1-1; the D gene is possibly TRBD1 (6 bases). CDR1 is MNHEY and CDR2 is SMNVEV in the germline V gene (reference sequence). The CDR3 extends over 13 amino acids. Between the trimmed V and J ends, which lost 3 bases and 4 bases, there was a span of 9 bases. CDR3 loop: CASSFRRGTEAFF. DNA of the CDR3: TGTGCCAGCAGTTTCCGCAGGGGCACTGAAGCTTTCTTT.

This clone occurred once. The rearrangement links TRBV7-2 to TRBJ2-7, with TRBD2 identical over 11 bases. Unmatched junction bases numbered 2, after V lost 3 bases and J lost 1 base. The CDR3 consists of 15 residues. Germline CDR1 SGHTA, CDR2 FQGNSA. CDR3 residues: CASSFRLAGSYEQYF. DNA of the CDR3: TGTGCCAGCAGCTTCCGACTAGCGGGGTCCTACGAGCAGTACTTC.

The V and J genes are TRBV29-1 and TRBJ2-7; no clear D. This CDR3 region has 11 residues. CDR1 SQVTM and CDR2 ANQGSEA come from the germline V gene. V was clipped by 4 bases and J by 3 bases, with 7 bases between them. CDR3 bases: TGCAGCGTTGGTAACGGCTACGAGCAGTACTTC. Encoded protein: CSVGNGYEQYF.

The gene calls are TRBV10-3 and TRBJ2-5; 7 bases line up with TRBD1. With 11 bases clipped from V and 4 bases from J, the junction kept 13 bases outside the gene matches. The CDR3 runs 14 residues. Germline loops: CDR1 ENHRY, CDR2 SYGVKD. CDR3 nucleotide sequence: TGTGCCCTCAAAAGGGACAGAGTCGTAGAGACCCAGTACTTC. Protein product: CALKRDRVVETQYF.

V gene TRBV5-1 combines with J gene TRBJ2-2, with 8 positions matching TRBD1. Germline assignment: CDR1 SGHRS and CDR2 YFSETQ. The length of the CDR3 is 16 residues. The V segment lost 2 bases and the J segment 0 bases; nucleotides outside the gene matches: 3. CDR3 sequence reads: CASSLLTGANTGELFF. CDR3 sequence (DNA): TGCGCCAGCAGCTTACTGACAGGGGCGAACACCGGGGAGCTGTTTTTT. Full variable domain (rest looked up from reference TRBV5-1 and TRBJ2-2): KAGVTQTPRYLIKTRGQQVTLSCSPISGHRSVSWYQQTPGQGLQFLFEYFSETQRNKGNFPGRFSGRQFSNSRSEMNVSTLELGDSALYLCASSLLTGANTGELFFGEGSRLTVL.

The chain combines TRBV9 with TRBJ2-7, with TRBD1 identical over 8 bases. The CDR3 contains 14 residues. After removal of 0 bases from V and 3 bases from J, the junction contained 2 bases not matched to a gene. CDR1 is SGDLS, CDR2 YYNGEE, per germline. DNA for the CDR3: TGTGCCAGCAGCGTAGGGGACAGGAGCTACGAGCAGTACTTC. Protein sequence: CASSVGDRSYEQYF.

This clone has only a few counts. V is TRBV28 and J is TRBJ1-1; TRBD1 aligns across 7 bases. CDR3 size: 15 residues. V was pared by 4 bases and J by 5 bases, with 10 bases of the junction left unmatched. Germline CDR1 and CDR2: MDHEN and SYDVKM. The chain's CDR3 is CASSSSDRVATEAFF. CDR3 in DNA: TGTGCCAGCAGTTCCTCAGACAGGGTAGCAACTGAAGCTTTCTTT. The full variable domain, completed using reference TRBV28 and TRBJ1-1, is DVKVTQSSRYLVKRTGEKVFLECVQDMDHENMFWYRQDPGLGLRLIYFSYDVKMKEKGDIPEGYSVSREKKERFSLILESASTNQTSMYLCASSSSDRVATEAFFGQGTRLTVV.

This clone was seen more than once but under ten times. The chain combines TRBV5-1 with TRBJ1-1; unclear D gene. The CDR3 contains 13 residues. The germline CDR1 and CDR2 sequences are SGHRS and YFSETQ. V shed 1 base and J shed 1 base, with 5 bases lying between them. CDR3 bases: TGCGCCAGCAGCTTGTCTAGGAACACTGAAGCTTTCTTT. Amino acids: CASSLSRNTEAFF.

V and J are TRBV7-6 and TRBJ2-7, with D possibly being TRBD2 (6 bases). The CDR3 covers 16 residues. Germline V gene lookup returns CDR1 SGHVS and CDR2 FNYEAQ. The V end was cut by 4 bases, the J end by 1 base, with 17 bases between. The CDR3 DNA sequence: TGTGCCAGCAGCTCCGTTGACGGAGGGCCGTCCTACGAGCAGTACTTC. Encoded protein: CASSSVDGGPSYEQYF.

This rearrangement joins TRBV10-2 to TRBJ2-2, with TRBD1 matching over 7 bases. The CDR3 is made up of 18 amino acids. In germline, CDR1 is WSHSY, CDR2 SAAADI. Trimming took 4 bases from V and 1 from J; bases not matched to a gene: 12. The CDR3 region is CASSVGTAPPLNTGELFF. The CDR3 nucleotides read TGCGCCAGCAGTGTCGGGACAGCCCCCCCTTTGAACACCGGGGAGCTGTTTTTT.

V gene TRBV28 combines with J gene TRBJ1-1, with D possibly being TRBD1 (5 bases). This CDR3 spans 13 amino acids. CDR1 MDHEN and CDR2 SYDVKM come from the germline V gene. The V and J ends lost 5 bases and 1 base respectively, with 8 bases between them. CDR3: CASSPQGNTEAFF. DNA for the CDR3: TGTGCCAGCAGTCCCCAGGGGAACACTGAAGCTTTCTTT. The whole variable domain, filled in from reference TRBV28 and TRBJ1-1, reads DVKVTQSSRYLVKRTGEKVFLECVQDMDHENMFWYRQDPGLGLRLIYFSYDVKMKEKGDIPEGYSVSREKKERFSLILESASTNQTSMYLCASSPQGNTEAFFGQGTRLTVV.

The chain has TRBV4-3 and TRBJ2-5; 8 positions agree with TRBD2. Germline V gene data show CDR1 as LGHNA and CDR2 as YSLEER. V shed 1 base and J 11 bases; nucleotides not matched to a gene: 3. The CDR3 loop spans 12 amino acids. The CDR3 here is CASSQGGTRQYF. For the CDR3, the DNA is TGCGCCAGCAGCCAAGGGGGGACTAGGCAGTACTTC.

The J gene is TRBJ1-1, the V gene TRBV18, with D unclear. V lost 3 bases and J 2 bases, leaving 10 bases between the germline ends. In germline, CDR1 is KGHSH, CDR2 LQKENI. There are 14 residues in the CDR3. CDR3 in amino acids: CASSPRRGNTEAFF. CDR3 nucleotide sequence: TGTGCCAGCTCACCTCGACGGGGAAACACTGAAGCTTTCTTT.

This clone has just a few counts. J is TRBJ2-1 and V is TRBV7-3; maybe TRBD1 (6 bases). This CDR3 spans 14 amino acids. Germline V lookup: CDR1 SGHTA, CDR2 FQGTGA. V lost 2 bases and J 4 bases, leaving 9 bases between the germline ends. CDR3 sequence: CASSLGTNYNEQFF. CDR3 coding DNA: TGTGCCAGCAGCTTAGGGACAAATTACAATGAGCAGTTCTTC.

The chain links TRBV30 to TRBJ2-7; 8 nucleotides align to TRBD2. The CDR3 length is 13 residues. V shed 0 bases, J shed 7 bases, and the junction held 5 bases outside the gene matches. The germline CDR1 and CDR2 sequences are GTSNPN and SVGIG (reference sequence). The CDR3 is CAWSVAGAREQYF. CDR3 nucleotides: TGTGCCTGGAGTGTAGCGGGGGCTCGGGAGCAGTACTTC.

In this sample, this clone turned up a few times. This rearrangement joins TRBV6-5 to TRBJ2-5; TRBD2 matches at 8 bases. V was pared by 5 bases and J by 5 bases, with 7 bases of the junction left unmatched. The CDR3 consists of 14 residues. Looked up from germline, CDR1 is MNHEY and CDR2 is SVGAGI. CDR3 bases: TGTGCCAGCAGTCGGGACTTAGCGGGGGAGACCCAGTACTTC. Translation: CASSRDLAGETQYF.

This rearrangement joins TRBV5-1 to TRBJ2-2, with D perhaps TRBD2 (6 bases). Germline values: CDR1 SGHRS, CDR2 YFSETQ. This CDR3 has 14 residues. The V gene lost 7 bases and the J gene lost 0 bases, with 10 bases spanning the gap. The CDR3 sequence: CASLSGSNTGELFF. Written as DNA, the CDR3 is TGCGCCAGCCTAAGCGGGTCGAACACCGGGGAGCTGTTTTTT.

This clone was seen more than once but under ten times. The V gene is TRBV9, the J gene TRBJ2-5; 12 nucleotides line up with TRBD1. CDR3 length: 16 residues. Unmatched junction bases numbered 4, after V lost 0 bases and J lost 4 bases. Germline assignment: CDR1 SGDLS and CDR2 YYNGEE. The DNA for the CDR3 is TGTGCCAGCAGCGTAGGGGGACAGGGGGCACGAGAGACCCAGTACTTC. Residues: CASSVGGQGARETQYF. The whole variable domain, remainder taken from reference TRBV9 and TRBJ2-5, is DSGVTQTPKHLITATGQRVTLRCSPRSGDLSVYWYQQSLDQGLQFLIQYYNGEERAKGNILERFSAQQFPDLHSELNLSSLELGDSALYFCASSVGGQGARETQYFGPGTRLLVL.